This entry lists 7 T cell receptor beta chains sequenced from one sample in a study of T cells in Graves' hyperthyroidism and ophthalmopathy (dated by TCRdb to the late 2010s). Library preparation employed multiplex PCR. Sequenced on an Illumina HiSeq 2000. The TCR beta CDR3 regions were amplified from RNA transcripts. The first round of RT-PCR for the TCR CDR3 was performed with the HTBI primer set and the Qiagen OneStep RT-PCR kit. TCRdb passed the public sequencing reads through fastp at Q25 and MiXCR, retaining productive beta sequences. Rows are unified per CDR3 protein, each entry keeping the most common DNA and genes. The sample table shows 200,000 to 250,000 distinct CDR3 sequences, and around 15% are seen once. The top ten constitute around 30% of the sample. The sequenced material came from blood. The receptors derive from a woman between 18 and 29 years old with Graves' ophthalmopathy.

This clonotype was observed many times. The chain links TRBV6-2 or TRBV6-3 to TRBJ1-1; tentatively, D is TRBD1 (5 bases). Germline CDR1 MNHEY, CDR2 SVGEGT. This CDR3 spans 18 amino acids. V was cut by 1 base and J by 3 bases, with 21 bases left in between. CDR3 nucleotide sequence: TGTGCCAGCAGTTACTACGGGGGGTCCGCCATGAAGGACACTGAAGCTTTCTTT. Its protein product is CASSYYGGSAMKDTEAFF.

The chain recombines TRBV19 with TRBJ2-5, with unresolved D. This CDR3 region has 12 residues. Germline values: CDR1 LNHDA, CDR2 SQIVND (reference sequence). V lost 3 bases and J lost 9, with 11 bases in between. The CDR3 region is CASSMPSMSQYF. As DNA, the CDR3 is TGTGCCAGTAGTATGCCCTCAATGTCCCAGTACTTC. The whole variable domain, remainder taken from reference TRBV19 and TRBJ2-5, is DGGITQSPKYLFRKEGQNVTLSCEQNLNHDAMYWYRQDPGQGLRLIYYSQIVNDFQKGDIAEGYSVSREKKESFPLTVTSAQKNPTAFYLCASSMPSMSQYFGPGTRLLVL.

This clonotype was observed many times. This sequence joins TRBV29-1 and TRBJ2-1, with 12 bases identical to TRBD2. The trim removed 4 bases at V and 0 bases at J, leaving 10 bases unmatched. The germline gives CDR1 SQVTM, CDR2 ANQGSEA. The CDR3 spans 18 residues. Written as DNA, the CDR3 is TGCAGCGTTGCGGGGATTACTAGCGGGAGGTTCTCCTACAATGAGCAGTTCTTC. It translates to CSVAGITSGRFSYNEQFF.

This clonotype was picked up many times. The chain combines TRBV28 with TRBJ1-2; no clear D. Germline-derived CDR1 and CDR2 are MDHEN and SYDVKM. The V end was cut by 2 bases, the J end by 8 bases, with 15 bases between. The CDR3 has 14 amino acids. CDR3 nucleotides: TGTGCCAGCAGTTTACAGATACCTGGGAGGGGCTACACCTTC. Its protein product is CASSLQIPGRGYTF.

This chain links TRBV12-3 or TRBV12-4 with TRBJ1-1; TRBD1 is a possible D gene (5 bases). There are 14 residues in the CDR3. V lost 2 bases to trimming and J lost 3 bases, with 10 bases between them. The CDR3 here is CASSLSQGDTEAFF. The CDR3 DNA reads TGTGCCAGCAGTTTAAGCCAGGGAGACACTGAAGCTTTCTTT.

This clonotype showed up many times. The chain recombines TRBV6-1 with TRBJ2-7; D is tentatively TRBD1 or TRBD2 (5 bases each). Trimming took off 4 bases at V and 0 bases at J, with 13 bases between the two ends. This CDR3 spans 15 amino acids. CDR1 and CDR2 (germline): MNHNS, SASEGT. CDR3: CASSVEWGISYEQYF. The CDR3 DNA sequence: TGTGCCAGCAGTGTGGAGTGGGGGATCTCCTACGAGCAGTACTTC.

This clonotype was picked up many times. This chain uses TRBV12-3 or TRBV12-4 with TRBJ2-5; D may be TRBD2 (5 bases). The CDR3 covers 14 residues. The V end lost 6 bases, the J end lost 2 bases, and 13 bases lay between the germline ends. CDR3 residues: CASSRGKYQETQYF. The CDR3 DNA is TGTGCCAGCAGCCGAGGGAAATATCAAGAGACCCAGTACTTC.